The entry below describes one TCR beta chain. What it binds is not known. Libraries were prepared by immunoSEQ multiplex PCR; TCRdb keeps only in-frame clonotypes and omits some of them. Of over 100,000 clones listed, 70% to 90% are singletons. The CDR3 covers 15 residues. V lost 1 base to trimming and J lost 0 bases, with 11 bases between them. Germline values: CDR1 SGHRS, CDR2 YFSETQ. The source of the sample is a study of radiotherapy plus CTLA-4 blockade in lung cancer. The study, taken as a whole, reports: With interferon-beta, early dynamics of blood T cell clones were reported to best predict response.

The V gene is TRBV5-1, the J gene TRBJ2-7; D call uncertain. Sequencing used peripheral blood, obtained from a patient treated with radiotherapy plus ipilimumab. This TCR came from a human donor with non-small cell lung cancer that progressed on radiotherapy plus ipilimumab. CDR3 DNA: TGCGCCAGCAGCTTGACGGCCGCGGACTCCTACGAGCAGTACTTC. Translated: CASSLTAADSYEQYF. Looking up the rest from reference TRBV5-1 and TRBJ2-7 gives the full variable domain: KAGVTQTPRYLIKTRGQQVTLSCSPISGHRSVSWYQQTPGQGLQFLFEYFSETQRNKGNFPGRFSGRQFSNSRSEMNVSTLELGDSALYLCASSLTAADSYEQYFGPGTRLTVT.